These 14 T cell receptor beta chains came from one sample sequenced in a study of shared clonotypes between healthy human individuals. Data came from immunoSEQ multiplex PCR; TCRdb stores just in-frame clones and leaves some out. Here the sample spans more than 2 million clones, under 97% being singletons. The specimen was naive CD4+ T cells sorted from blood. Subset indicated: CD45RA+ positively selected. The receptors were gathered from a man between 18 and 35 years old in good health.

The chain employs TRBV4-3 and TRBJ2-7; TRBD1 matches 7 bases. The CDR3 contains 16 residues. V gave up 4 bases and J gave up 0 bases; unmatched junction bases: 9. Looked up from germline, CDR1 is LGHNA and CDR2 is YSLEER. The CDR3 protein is CASSRLSGTASYEQYF. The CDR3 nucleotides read TGCGCCAGCAGCCGCCTCTCCGGGACAGCCTCCTACGAGCAGTACTTC.

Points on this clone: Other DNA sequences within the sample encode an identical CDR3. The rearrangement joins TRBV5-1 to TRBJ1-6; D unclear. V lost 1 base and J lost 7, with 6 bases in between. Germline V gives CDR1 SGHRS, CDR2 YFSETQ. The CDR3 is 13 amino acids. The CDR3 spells CASSLSGNSPLHF. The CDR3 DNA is TGCGCCAGCAGCTTGTCGGGGAATTCACCCCTCCACTTT.

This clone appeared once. The CDR3 loop is CASSIGSSGVSTDTQYF. The CDR3 DNA is TGTGCCAGTAGTATAGGGTCTAGCGGGGTTAGCACAGATACGCAGTATTTT. J is TRBJ2-3 and V is TRBV19; the match to TRBD2 covers 9 bases. Germline assignment: CDR1 LNHDA and CDR2 SQIVND (reference sequence). The CDR3 spans 17 residues. V trimming: 1 base; J trimming: 0 bases; junction bases outside the gene matches: 5.

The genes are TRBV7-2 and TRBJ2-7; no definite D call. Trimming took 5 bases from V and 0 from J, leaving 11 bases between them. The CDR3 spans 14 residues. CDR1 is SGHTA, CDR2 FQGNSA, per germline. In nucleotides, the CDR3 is TGTGCCAGCAGCCCTCCGCTAAGCTCCTACGAGCAGTACTTC. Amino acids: CASSPPLSSYEQYF.

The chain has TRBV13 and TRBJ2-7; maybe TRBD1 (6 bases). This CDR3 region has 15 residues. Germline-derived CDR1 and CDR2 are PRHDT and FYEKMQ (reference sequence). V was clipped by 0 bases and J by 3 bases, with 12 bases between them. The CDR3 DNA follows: TGTGCCAGCAGCTTAGGGACAGGCCAGTTCTACGAGCAGTACTTC. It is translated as CASSLGTGQFYEQYF. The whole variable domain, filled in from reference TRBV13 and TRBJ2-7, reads AAGVIQSPRHLIKEKRETATLKCYPIPRHDTVYWYQQGPGQDPQFLISFYEKMQSDKGSIPDRFSAQQFSDYHSELNMSSLELGDSALYFCASSLGTGQFYEQYFGPGTRLTVT.

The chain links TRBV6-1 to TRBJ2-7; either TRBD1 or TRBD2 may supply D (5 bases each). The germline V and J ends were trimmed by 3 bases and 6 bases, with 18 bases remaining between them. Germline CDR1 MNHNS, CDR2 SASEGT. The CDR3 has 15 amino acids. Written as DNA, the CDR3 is TGTGCCAGCAGTGATAGATCGGTGGGACCCGGCGAGCAGTACTTC. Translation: CASSDRSVGPGEQYF.

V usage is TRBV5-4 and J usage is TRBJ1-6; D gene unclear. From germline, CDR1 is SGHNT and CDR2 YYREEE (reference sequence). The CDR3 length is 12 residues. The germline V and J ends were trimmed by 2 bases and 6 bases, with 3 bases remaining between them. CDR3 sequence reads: CASSFLNSPLHF. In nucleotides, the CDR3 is TGTGCCAGCAGCTTCCTTAATTCACCCCTCCACTTT.

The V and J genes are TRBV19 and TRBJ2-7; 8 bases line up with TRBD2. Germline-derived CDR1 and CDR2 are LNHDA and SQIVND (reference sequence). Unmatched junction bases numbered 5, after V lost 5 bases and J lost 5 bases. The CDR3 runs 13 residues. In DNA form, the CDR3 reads TGTGCCAGTAGTGGGACTAGTACCCACGAGCAGTACTTC. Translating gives CASSGTSTHEQYF.

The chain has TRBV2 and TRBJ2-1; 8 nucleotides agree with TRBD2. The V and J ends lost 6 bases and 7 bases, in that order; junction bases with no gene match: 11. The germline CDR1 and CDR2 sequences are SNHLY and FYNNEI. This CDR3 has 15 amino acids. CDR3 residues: CASRGLRGGYNEQFF. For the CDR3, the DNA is TGTGCCAGCAGGGGTCTCCGCGGGGGGTATAATGAGCAGTTCTTC.

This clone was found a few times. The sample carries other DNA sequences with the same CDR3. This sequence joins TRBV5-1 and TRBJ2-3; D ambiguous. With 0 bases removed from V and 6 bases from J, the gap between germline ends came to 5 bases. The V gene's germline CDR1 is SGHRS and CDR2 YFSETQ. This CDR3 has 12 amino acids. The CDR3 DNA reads TGCGCCAGCAGCTTGGTAGGGGATACGCAGTATTTT. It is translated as CASSLVGDTQYF.

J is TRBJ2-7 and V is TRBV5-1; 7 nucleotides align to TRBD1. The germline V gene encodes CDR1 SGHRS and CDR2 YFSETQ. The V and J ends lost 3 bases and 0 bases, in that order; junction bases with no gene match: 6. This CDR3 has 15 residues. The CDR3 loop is CASSSGQVSSYEQYF. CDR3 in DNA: TGCGCCAGCAGCTCCGGACAGGTGAGCTCCTACGAGCAGTACTTC.

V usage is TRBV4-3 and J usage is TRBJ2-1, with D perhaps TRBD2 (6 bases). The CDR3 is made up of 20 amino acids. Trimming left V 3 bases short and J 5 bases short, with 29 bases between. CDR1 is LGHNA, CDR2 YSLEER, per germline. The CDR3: CASSQVSRLWRGRGNNEQFF. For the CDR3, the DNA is TGCGCCAGCAGCCAGGTCTCTAGATTGTGGCGGGGCCGAGGGAACAATGAGCAGTTCTTC.

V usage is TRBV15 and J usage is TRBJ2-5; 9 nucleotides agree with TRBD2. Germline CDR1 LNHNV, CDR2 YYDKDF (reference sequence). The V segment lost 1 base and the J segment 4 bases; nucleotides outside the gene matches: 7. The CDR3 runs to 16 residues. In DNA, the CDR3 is TGTGCCACCAGCAGAGCAGCGGGGGGTCGTTCAGAGACCCAGTACTTC. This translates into CATSRAAGGRSETQYF.

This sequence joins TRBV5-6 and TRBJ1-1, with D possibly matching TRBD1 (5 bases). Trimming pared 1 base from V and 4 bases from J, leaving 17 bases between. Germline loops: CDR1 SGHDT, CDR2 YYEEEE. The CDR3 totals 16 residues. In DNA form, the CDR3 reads TGTGCCAGCAGCTTGAACCTCGGGGCTTACGGCACTGAAGCTTTCTTT. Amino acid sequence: CASSLNLGAYGTEAFF. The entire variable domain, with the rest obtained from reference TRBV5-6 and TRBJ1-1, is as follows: DAGVTQSPTHLIKTRGQQVTLRCSPKSGHDTVSWYQQALGQGPQFIFQYYEEEERQRGNFPDRFSGHQFPNYSSELNVNALLLGDSALYLCASSLNLGAYGTEAFFGQGTRLTVV.